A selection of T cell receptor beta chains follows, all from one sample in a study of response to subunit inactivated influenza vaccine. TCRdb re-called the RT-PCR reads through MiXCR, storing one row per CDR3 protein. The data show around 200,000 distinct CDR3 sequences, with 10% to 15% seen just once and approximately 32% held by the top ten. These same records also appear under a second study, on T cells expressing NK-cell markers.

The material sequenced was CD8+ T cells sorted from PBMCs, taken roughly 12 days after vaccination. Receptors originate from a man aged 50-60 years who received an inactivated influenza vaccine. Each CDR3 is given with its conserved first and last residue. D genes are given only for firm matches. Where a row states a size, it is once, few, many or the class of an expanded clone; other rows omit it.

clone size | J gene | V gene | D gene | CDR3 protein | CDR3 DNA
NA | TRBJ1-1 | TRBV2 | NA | CASSVYGAEAFF | TGTGCCAGCAGTGTTTATGGTGCTGAAGCTTTCTTT
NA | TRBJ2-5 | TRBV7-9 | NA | CASSLGKETQYF | TGTGCCAGCAGCTTGGGGAAAGAGACCCAGTACTTC
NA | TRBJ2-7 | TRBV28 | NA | CASSLRGAEQYF | TGTGCCAGCAGTTTAAGGGGAGCGGAGCAGTACTTC
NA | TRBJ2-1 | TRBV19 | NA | CASRDGGLYNEQFF | TGTGCCAGTAGGGACGGGGGGCTGTACAATGAGCAGTTCTTC
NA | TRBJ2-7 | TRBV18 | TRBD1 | CASSPGGQGTYEQYF | TGTGCCAGCTCACCGGGGGGACAGGGGACCTACGAGCAGTACTTC
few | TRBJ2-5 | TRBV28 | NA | CASSPPPGQRRETQYF | TGTGCCAGCAGCCCCCCGCCGGGACAACGGAGGGAGACCCAGTACTTC
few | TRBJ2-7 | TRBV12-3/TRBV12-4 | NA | CASSKTGRAGEQYF | TGTGCCAGCAGCAAGACAGGGAGGGCGGGCGAGCAGTACTTC
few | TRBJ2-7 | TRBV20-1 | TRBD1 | CSANRDRAYEQYF | TGCAGTGCTAACCGGGACAGGGCCTACGAGCAGTACTTC
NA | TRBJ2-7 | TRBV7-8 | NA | CASSLGTKVYEQYF | TGTGCCAGCAGCTTAGGGACCAAAGTCTACGAGCAGTACTTC
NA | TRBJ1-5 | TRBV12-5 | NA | CASGLRSWRESNQPQHF | TGTGCTAGTGGTTTGCGTTCCTGGAGGGAGAGCAATCAGCCCCAGCATTTT
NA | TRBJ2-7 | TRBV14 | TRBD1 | CASSSTTGQGSCEQYF | TGTGCCAGCAGCTCGACCACGGGACAGGGTTCCTGCGAGCAGTACTTC
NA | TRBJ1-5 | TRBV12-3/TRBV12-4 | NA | CASSLGASNQPQHF | TGTGCCAGCAGTTTAGGGGCAAGCAATCAGCCCCAGCATTTT
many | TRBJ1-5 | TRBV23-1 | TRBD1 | CASSPPGGKSNQPQHF | TGCGCCAGCAGTCCCCCAGGGGGTAAAAGCAATCAGCCCCAGCATTTT
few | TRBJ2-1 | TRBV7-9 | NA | CASSLDPVTYNEQFF | TGTGCCAGCAGCTTAGATCCGGTTACCTACAATGAGCAGTTCTTC
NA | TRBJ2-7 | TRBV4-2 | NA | CASSQGAASAYEQYF | TGTGCCAGCAGCCAAGGGGCTGCTAGCGCCTACGAGCAGTACTTC
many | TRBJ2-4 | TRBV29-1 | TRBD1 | CSASNRDRETHSDIQYF | TGCAGCGCTTCCAATCGGGACAGGGAGACTCACTCAGACATTCAGTACTTC
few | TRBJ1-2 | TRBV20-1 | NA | CSAREPENYGYTF | TGCAGTGCTAGAGAGCCAGAGAACTATGGCTACACCTTC
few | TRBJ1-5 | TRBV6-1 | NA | CASSEAQGNQPQHF | TGTGCCAGCAGTGAAGCACAGGGCAATCAGCCCCAGCATTTT
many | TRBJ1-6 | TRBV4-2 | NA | CASSQGLDSPLHF | TGTGCCAGCAGCCAGGGTCTGGATTCACCCCTCCACTTT
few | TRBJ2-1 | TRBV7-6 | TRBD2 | CASSPLGLAGGVEQFF | TGTGCCAGCAGCCCCCTTGGACTAGCGGGTGGCGTTGAGCAGTTCTTC
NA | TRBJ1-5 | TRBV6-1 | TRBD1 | CAISTGTGHNQPQHF | TGTGCCATCAGTACAGGGACAGGGCACAATCAGCCCCAGCATTTT
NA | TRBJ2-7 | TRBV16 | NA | CASSPTGSGEQYF | TGTGCCAGCAGCCCCACAGGGAGCGGCGAGCAGTACTTC
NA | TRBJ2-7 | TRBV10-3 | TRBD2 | CAISGGVGRTSYEQYF | TGTGCCATCAGCGGGGGGGTCGGCCGGACCTCCTACGAGCAGTACTTC
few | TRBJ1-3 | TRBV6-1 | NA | CASAVGQSTGNTIYF | TGTGCCAGCGCCGTGGGGCAGTCAACAGGAAACACCATATATTTT
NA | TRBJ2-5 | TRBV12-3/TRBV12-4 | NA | CASSTSGIETQYF | TGTGCCAGCAGTACGTCTGGGATAGAGACCCAGTACTTC
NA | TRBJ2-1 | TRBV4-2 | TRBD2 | CASSQGWIAGGNEQFF | TGTGCCAGCAGCCAAGGGTGGATAGCGGGAGGCAATGAGCAGTTCTTC